This T cell receptor beta chain emerged from a study of T cell repertoires in cytomegalovirus infection. Via MiXCR, TCRdb re-called the reads, giving one row per CDR3 protein. The table lists roughly 310,000 distinct CDR3 sequences, about 29% of them singletons. CDR3 size: 17 residues. J lost 8 bases, V lost 5 bases, and 11 bases had no gene match. The V gene's germline CDR1 is MNHNY and CDR2 SVGAGI (reference sequence). As concerns this clonotype: Its antigen remains unidentified.

The clonotype comes from a human donor in good health (CMV status not recorded). Some clones in this sample may be carry-over from other donors' samples. This specimen was cultured PBMCs, taken from culture after CMV antigen stimulation. The rearrangement links TRBV6-6 to TRBJ2-1; 14 bases match TRBD2. CDR3 in DNA: TGTGCCAGCAGTAAAGGGACTAGCGGGAGCTTTAGGGATGAGCAGTTCTTC. Amino acid sequence: CASSKGTSGSFRDEQFF.